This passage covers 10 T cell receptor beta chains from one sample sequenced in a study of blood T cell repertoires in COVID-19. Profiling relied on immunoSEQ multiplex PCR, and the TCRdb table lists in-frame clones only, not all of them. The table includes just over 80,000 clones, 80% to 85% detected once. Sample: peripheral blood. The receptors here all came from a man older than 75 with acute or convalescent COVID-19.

CDR3 sequence: CASSLAEGDEQYF. CDR3 bases: TGTGCCAGCAGTTTAGCGGAGGGTGACGAGCAGTACTTC. The chain links TRBV28 to TRBJ2-7, with D possibly matching TRBD2 (6 bases). This CDR3 contains 13 residues. Trimming stripped 2 bases from V and 5 bases from J, with 10 bases between. CDR1 MDHEN and CDR2 SYDVKM come from the germline V gene.

CDR3 DNA: TGTGCCAGCAGTCAGGGTATAGGGCCCCAGCATTTT. It specifies CASSQGIGPQHF. This chain links TRBV27 with TRBJ1-5, with D tentatively TRBD1 (5 bases). Germline CDR1 reads MNHEY; CDR2 reads SMNVEV (reference sequence). The CDR3 spans 12 residues. Trimming removed 5 bases from V and 9 bases from J, with 11 bases in between.

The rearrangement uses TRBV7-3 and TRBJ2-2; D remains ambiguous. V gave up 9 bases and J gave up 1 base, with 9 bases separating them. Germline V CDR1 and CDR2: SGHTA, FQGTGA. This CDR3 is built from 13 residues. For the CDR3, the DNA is TGTGCCAGTTCTGTAGTGAACACCGGGGAGCTGTTTTTT. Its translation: CASSVVNTGELFF.

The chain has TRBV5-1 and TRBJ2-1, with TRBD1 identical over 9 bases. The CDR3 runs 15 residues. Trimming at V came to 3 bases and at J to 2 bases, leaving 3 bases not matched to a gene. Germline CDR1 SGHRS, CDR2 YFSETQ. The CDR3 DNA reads TGCGCCAGCAGCTCACAGGGGGCCACCTACAATGAGCAGTTCTTC. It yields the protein CASSSQGATYNEQFF.

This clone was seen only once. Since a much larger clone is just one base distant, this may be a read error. The DNA of the CDR3 is TGTGCCAGCAGCTCGGGACAATCCTACAATGAGCAGTTCTTC. Protein product: CASSSGQSYNEQFF. V gene TRBV7-9 combines with J gene TRBJ2-1; D is possibly TRBD1 (6 bases). This CDR3 is 14 amino acids long. Deletions cut 4 bases from V and 1 base from J, with 8 bases between. Germline CDR1 SEHNR, CDR2 FQNEAQ (reference sequence).

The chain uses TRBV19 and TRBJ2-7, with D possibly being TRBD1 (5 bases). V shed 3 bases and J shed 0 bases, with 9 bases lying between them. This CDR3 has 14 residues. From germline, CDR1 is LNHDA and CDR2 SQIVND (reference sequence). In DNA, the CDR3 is TGTGCCAGTAGTATTCAGGGAAGCTCCTACGAGCAGTACTTC. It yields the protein CASSIQGSSYEQYF.

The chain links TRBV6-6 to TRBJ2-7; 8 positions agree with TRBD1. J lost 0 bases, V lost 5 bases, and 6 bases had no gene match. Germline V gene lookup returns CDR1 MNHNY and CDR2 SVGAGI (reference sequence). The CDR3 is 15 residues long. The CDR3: CASSPTGGFSYEQYF. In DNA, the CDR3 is TGTGCCAGCAGTCCCACAGGGGGATTCTCCTACGAGCAGTACTTC.

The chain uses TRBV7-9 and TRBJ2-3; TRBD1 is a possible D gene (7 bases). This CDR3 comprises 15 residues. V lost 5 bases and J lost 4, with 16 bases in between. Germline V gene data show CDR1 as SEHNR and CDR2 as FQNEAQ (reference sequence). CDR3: CASSTRQGGADTQYF. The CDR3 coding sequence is TGTGCCAGCAGCACCAGACAGGGAGGCGCAGATACGCAGTATTTT.

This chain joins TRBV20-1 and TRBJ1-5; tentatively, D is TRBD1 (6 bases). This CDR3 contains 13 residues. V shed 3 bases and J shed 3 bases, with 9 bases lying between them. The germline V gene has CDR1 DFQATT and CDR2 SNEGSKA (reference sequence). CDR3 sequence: CSASRQANQPQHF. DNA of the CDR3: TGCAGTGCTAGTCGACAGGCCAATCAGCCCCAGCATTTT.

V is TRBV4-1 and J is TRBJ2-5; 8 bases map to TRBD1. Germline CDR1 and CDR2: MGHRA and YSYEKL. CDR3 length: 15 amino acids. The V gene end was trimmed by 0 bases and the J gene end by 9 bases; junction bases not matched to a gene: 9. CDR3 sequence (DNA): TGCGCCAGCAGCCAAGACTGGACAGGGAATAAGGCCCAGTACTTC. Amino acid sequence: CASSQDWTGNKAQYF.